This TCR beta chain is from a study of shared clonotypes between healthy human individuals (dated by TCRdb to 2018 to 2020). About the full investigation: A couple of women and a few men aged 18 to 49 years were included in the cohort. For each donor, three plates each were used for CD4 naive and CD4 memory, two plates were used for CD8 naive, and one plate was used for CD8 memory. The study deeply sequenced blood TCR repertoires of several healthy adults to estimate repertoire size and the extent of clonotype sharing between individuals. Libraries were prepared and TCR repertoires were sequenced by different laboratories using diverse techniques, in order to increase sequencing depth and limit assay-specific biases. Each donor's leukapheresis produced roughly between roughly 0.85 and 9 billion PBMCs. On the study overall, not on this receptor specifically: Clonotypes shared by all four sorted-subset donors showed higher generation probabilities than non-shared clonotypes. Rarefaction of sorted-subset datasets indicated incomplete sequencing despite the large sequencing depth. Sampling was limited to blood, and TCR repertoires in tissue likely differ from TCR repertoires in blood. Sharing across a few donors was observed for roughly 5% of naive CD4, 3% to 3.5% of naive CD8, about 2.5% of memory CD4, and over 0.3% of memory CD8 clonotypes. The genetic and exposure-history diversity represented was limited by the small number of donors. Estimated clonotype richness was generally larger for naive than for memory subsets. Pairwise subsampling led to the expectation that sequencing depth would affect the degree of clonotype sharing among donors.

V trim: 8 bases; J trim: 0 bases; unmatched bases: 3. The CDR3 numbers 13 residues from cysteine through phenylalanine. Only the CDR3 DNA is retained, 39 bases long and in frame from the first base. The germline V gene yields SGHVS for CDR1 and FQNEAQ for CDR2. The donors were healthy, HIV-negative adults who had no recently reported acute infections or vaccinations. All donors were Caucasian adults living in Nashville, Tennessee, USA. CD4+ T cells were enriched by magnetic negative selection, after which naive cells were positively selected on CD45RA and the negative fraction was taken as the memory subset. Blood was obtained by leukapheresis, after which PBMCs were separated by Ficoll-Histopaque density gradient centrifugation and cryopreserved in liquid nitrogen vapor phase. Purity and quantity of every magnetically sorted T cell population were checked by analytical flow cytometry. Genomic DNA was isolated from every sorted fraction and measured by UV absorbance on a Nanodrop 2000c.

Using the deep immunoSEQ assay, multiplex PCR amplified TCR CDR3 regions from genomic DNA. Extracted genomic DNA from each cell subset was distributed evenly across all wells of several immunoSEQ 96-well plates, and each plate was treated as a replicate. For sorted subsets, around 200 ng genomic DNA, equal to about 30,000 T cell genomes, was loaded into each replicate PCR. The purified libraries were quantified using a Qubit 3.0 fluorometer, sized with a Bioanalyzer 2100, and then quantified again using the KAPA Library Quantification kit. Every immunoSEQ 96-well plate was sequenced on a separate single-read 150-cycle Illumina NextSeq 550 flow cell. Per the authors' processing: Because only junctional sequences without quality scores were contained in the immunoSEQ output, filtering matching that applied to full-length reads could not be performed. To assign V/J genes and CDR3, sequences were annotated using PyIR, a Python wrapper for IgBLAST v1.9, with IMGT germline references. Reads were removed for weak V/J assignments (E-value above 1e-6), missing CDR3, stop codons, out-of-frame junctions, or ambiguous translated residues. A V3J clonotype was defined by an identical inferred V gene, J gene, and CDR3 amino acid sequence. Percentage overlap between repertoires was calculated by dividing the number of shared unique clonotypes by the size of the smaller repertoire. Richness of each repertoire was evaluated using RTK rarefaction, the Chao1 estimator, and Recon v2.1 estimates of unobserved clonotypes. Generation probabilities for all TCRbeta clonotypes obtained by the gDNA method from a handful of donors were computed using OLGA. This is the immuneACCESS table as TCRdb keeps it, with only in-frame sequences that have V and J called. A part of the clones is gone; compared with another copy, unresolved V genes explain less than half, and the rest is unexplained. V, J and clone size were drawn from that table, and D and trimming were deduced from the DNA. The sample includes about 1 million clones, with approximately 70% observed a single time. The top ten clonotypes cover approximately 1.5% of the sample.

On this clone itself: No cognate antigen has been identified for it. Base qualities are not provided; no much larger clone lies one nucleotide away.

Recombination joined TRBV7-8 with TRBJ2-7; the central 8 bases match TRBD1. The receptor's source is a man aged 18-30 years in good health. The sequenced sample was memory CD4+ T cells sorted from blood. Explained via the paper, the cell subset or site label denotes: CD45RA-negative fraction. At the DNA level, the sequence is TGTGCCAGCCGACAGGGGAGCTCCTACGAGCAGTACTTC. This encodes CASRQGSSYEQYF.